This T cell receptor (beta chain) was found in a study of blood T cell repertoires in COVID-19. Study-level information: Donors in the United States, Italy and Spain gave samples during acute or convalescent COVID-19. In each case, the material was cDNA or gDNA derived from T cells, B-cell-depleted T cells, or PBMCs.

In the authors' workflow: For nucleated cells, counts were estimated from reference gene primer amplification. Data came from immunoSEQ multiplex PCR; TCRdb stores just in-frame clones and leaves some out. V, J and clone size were drawn from that table, and D and trimming were deduced from the DNA. The sample includes some 350,000 clones, around 89% of them seen just once. Those enrolled in Seattle joined during active infection and were followed longitudinally afterward. Sequencing input: peripheral blood. This clonotype was obtained from a woman aged 30 to 39 with COVID-19, enrolled during active disease.

The CDR3 region has the DNA TGTGCCAGCAGCTCGAAAGTCTGGGGTAGCGGTTACAATGAGCAGTTCTTC. It codes for CASSSKVWGSGYNEQFF. The chain links TRBV7-9 to TRBJ2-1, with D perhaps TRBD2 (6 bases). Per the germline V gene, CDR1 is SEHNR and CDR2 is FQNEAQ (reference sequence). V was clipped by 4 bases and J by 4 bases, with 20 bases between them. The CDR3 is 17 amino acids. Variable domain in full (rest from reference TRBV7-9 and TRBJ2-1): DTGVSQNPRHKITKRGQNVTFRCDPISEHNRLYWYRQTLGQGPEFLTYFQNEAQLEKSRLLSDRFSAERPKGSFSTLEIQRTEQGDSAMYLCASSSKVWGSGYNEQFFGPGTRLTVL.